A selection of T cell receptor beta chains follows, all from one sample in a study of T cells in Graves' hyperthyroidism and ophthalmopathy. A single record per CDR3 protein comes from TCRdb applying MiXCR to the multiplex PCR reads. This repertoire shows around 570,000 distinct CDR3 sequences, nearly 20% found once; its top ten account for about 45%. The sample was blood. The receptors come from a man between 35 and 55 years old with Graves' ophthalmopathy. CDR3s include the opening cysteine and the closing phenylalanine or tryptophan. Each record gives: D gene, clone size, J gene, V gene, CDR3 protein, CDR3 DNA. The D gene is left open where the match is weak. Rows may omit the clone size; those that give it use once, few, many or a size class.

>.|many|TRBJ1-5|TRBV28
CASSFLLGLNQPQHF
TGTGCCAGCAGTTTCCTCTTGGGGCTGAATCAGCCCCAGCATTTT
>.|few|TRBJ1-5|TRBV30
CAWSVQGPQHF
TGTGCCTGGAGTGTCCAGGGGCCCCAGCATTTT
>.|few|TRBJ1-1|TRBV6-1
CASSPPRGHKYDTEAFF
TGTGCCAGCAGTCCCCCCCGGGGGCATAAATACGACACTGAAGCTTTCTTT
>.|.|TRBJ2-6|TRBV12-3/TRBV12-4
CASTSGGGGANVLTF
TGTGCCAGCACCTCGGGTGGGGGAGGGGCCAACGTCCTGACTTTC
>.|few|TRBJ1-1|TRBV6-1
CASSSSREAFF
TGTGCCAGCAGCTCATCACGGGAGGCTTTCTTT
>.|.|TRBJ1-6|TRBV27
CASSLHVSNSLLHF
TGTGCCAGCAGCTTACACGTTTCTAATTCACTCCTCCACTTT
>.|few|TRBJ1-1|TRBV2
CASSRDYLNTEAFF
TGTGCCAGCAGCCGGGACTATCTGAACACTGAAGCTTTCTTT
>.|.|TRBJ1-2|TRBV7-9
CASSLDIGPNYGYTF
TGTGCCAGCAGCTTAGACATAGGTCCTAACTATGGCTACACCTTC
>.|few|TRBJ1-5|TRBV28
CASSLGQIDSNQPQHF
TGTGCCAGCAGTTTAGGACAGATTGATAGCAATCAGCCCCAGCATTTT
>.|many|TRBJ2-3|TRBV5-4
CASSPDLSGGTQYF
TGTGCCAGCAGCCCGGACTTATCCGGAGGTACGCAGTATTTT
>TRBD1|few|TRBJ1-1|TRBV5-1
CASSLLPSGQVYTEAFF
TGCGCCAGCAGCTTGCTCCCCAGCGGACAGGTTTACACTGAAGCTTTCTTT
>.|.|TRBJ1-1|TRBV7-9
CASSPTPGGGNTEAFF
TGTGCCAGCAGCCCGACACCCGGAGGGGGGAACACTGAAGCTTTCTTT
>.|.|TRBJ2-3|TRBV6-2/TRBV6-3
CASSRSEEGDTQYF
TGTGCCAGCAGCCGTAGTGAGGAAGGAGATACGCAGTATTTT
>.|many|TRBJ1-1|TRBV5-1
CASSLSQGKPEAFF
TGCGCCAGCAGCTTGAGTCAGGGGAAGCCTGAAGCTTTCTTT
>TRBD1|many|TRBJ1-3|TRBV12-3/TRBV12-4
CASSRQGRDTIYF
TGTGCCAGCAGTCGACAGGGGAGAGACACCATATATTTT
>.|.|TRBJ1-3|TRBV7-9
CASSGNARYSSGNTIYF
TGTGCCAGCAGCGGAAACGCCAGGTATTCCTCTGGAAACACCATATATTTT
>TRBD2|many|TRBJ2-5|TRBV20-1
CSAQTAGGGQETQYF
TGCAGTGCCCAGACAGCGGGAGGGGGCCAAGAGACCCAGTACTTC
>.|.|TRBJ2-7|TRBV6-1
CASTTGTVGLEQYF
TGTGCCAGCACCACCGGGACTGTGGGGCTCGAGCAGTACTTC
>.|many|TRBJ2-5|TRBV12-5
CASGLEGMGETQYF
TGTGCTAGTGGTTTAGAGGGGATGGGAGAGACCCAGTACTTC
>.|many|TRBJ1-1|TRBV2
CASSGSQAHRGAFF
TGTGCCAGCAGTGGATCACAGGCCCACCGGGGAGCTTTCTTT
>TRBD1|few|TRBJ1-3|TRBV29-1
CSVAGTAADSGNTIYF
TGCAGCGTTGCCGGGACAGCCGCCGACTCTGGAAACACCATATATTTT
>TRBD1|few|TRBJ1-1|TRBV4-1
CASSQSGGTEAFF
TGCGCCAGCAGCCAATCAGGGGGCACTGAAGCTTTCTTT
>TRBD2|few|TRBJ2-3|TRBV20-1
CSARREGPSTDTQYF
TGCAGTGCTAGACGGGAGGGCCCTAGCACAGATACGCAGTATTTT
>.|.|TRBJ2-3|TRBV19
CASSILEGFTDTQYF
TGTGCCAGTAGTATATTGGAAGGGTTCACAGATACGCAGTATTTT
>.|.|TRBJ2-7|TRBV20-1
CSARPSSYEQYF
TGCAGTGCCCGACCCAGCTCCTACGAGCAGTACTTC
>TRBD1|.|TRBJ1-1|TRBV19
CASSITGANTEAFF
TGTGCCAGTAGTATTACAGGGGCGAACACTGAAGCTTTCTTT
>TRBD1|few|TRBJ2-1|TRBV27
CASSPSGTGVIEQFF
TGTGCCAGCAGTCCCTCCGGGACAGGGGTGATTGAGCAGTTCTTC
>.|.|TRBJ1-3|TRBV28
CASSRTTGSGNTIYF
TGTGCCAGCAGCCGTACTACGGGCTCTGGAAACACCATATATTTT
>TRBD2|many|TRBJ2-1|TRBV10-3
CAISAGLAGVGEQFF
TGTGCCATCAGTGCGGGACTAGCGGGAGTGGGTGAGCAGTTCTTC
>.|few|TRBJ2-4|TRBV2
CASRGLVREVKNIQYF
TGTGCCAGCAGGGGACTGGTAAGAGAAGTCAAAAACATTCAGTACTTC
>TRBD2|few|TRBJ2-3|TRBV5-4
CASSLLAGGSAGTQYF
TGTGCCAGCAGCCTACTAGCGGGAGGAAGTGCAGGTACGCAGTATTTT
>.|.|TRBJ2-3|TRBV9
CASSNRLTDTQYF
TGTGCCAGCAGCAACCGGCTCACAGATACGCAGTATTTT
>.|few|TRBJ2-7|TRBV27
CASGVNHEQYF
TGTGCCAGCGGGGTGAACCACGAGCAGTACTTC
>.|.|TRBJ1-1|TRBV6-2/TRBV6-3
CASSYEKKNTEAFF
TGTGCCAGCAGTTACGAAAAGAAGAACACTGAAGCTTTCTTT
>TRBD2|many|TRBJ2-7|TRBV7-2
CASSLAQGQGSGRAQSYEQYF
TGTGCCAGCAGCTTAGCGCAAGGACAGGGTAGCGGGAGGGCCCAATCCTACGAGCAGTACTTC
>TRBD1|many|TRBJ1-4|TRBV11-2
CASSLMTGSEKLFF
TGTGCCAGCAGCTTAATGACAGGGAGTGAAAAACTGTTTTTT
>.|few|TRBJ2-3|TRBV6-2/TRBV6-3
CASTHTAGSGTDTQYF
TGTGCCAGCACTCACACGGCGGGAAGCGGCACAGATACGCAGTATTTT
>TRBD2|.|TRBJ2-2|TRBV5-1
CASSLSGGASGELFF
TGCGCCAGCAGCCTTAGCGGGGGGGCCTCCGGGGAGCTGTTTTTT
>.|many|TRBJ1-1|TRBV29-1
CSVDAVSEYGEAFF
TGCAGCGTTGATGCAGTTAGTGAGTACGGTGAAGCTTTCTTT
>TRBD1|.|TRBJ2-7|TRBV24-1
CATSDNTGTGLYEQYF
TGTGCCACCAGTGACAACACCGGGACAGGATTATACGAGCAGTACTTC
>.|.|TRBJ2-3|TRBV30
CAWSGRGASTDTQYF
TGTGCCTGGAGTGGAAGGGGGGCTAGCACAGATACGCAGTATTTT
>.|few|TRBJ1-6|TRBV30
CAWSVLRGFSYNSPLHF
TGTGCCTGGAGTGTACTGAGAGGGTTCTCCTATAATTCACCCCTCCACTTT
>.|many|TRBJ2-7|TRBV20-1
CSAGGGLGYEQYF
TGCAGTGCCGGGGGCGGTTTGGGCTACGAGCAGTACTTC
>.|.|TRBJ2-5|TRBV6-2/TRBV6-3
CASRTNGAYQETQYF
TGTGCCAGCAGGACCAATGGGGCCTACCAAGAGACCCAGTACTTC
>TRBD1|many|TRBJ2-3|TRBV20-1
CSAATGGGTDTQYF
TGCAGTGCCGCAACAGGGGGCGGCACAGATACGCAGTATTTT
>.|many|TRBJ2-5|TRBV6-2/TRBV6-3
CASSSRLGGETQYF
TGTGCCAGCAGCTCCCGCCTAGGAGGGGAGACCCAGTACTTC
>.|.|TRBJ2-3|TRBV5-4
CASSYPGRTDTQYF
TGTGCCAGCAGCTACCCGGGGAGGACAGATACGCAGTATTTT